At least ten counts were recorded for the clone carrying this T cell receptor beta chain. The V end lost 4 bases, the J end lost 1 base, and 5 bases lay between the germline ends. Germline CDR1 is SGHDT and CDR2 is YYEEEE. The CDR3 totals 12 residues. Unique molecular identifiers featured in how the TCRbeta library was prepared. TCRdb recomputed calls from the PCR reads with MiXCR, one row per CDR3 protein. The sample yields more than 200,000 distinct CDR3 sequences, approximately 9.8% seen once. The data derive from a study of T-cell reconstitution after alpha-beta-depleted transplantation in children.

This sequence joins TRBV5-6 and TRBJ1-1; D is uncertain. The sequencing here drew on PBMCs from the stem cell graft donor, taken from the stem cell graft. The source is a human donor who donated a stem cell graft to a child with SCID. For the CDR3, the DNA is TGTGCCAGCAGCATATCGAACACTGAAGCTTTCTTT. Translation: CASSISNTEAFF. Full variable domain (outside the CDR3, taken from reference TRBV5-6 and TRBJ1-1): DAGVTQSPTHLIKTRGQQVTLRCSPKSGHDTVSWYQQALGQGPQFIFQYYEEEERQRGNFPDRFSGHQFPNYSSELNVNALLLGDSALYLCASSISNTEAFFGQGTRLTVV.